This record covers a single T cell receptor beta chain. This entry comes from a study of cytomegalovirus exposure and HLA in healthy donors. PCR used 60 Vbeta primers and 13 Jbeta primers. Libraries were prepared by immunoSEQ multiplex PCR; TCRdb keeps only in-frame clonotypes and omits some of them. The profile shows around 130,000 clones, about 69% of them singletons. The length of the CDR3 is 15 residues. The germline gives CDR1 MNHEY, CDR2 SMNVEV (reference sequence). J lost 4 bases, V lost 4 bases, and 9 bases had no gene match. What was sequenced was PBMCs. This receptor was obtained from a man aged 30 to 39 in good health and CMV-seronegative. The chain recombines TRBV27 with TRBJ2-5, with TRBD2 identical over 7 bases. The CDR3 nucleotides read TGTGCCAGCAGTTATTGGGGGGGAGCGGGAGAGACCCAGTACTTC. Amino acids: CASSYWGGAGETQYF.